The clone carrying this T cell receptor (beta chain) was counted a few times. Sequencing was performed with immunoSEQ multiplex PCR; in TCRdb, only in-frame clones are kept and a portion is missing. The sample yields 35,000 to 45,000 clones, 94% seen once. The data stem from a study of T cell clonotyping in hematopoietic cell transplantation. The sequence came from a woman aged 50 to 60 in good health. Some clones in this sample may be carry-over from other donors' samples. Sequencing used peripheral blood mononuclear cells.

CDR3 sequence (DNA): TGTGCCAGCAGCTCATTTGGCCGCCTCCACTTT. As protein: CASSSFGRLHF. The chain recombines TRBV7-2 with TRBJ1-6, with no clear D. Germline lookup yields CDR1 SGHTA and CDR2 FQGNSA. This CDR3 spans 11 amino acids. Trimming cost V 4 bases and J 15 bases, with 10 bases left between them.